The 2 T cell receptor beta chains below were found in one sample sequenced in a study of T cell responses to AZD1222 COVID-19 vaccine. The assay was immunoSEQ multiplex PCR, and TCRdb's table has in-frame clones only and misses some. The repertoire holds about 110,000 clones, 86% seen once, with 3% to 3.5% in the top ten. The sequences come from peripheral blood, collected on day 0 of AZD1222 vaccination. The receptors originated from an adult in good health.

The gene calls are TRBV13 and TRBJ1-6; D may be TRBD1 (5 bases). The CDR3 has 14 amino acids. V lost 4 bases and J 6 bases, leaving 10 bases between the germline ends. CDR1 is PRHDT, CDR2 FYEKMQ, per germline (reference sequence). The CDR3 bases are TGTGCCAGCAGCTCCCGGGGGATTAATTCACCCCTCCACTTT. Protein: CASSSRGINSPLHF.

The chain recombines TRBV30 with TRBJ1-3, with D unresolved. There are 15 residues in the CDR3. The V end lost 5 bases, the J end lost 0 bases, and 14 bases lay between the germline ends. The germline gives CDR1 GTSNPN, CDR2 SVGIG (reference sequence). CDR3 region: CAWARNSFSGNTIYF. The CDR3 DNA follows: TGTGCCTGGGCGCGGAACAGCTTCTCTGGAAACACCATATATTTT.